This TCR beta chain was documented in a study of T-cell reconstitution after alpha-beta-depleted transplantation in children. This sample's TCRbeta library carried unique molecular identifier barcodes. TCRdb fed the PCR reads into MiXCR, producing one record per CDR3 protein. In the table there are fewer than 550,000 distinct CDR3 sequences, approximately 10% of which are singletons. V shed 4 bases, J shed 4 bases, and the junction held 13 bases outside the gene matches. The CDR3 loop spans 18 amino acids. Sequences were derived from PBMCs, mostly from graft donor cells, sampled 180 days after TCRalphabeta/CD19-depleted stem cell transplant. This sequence originates from a female patient aged 2 to 10 who had a stem cell transplant for aplastic anemia, so the T cells may come from the graft donor. The J gene is TRBJ2-3, the V gene TRBV12-3 or TRBV12-4; TRBD2 matches 11 bases. CDR3 DNA sequence: TGTGCCAGCAGTTCCTTGGTGGTAGCGGGAGGGCGCCCAGATACGCAGTATTTT. Protein product: CASSSLVVAGGRPDTQYF.